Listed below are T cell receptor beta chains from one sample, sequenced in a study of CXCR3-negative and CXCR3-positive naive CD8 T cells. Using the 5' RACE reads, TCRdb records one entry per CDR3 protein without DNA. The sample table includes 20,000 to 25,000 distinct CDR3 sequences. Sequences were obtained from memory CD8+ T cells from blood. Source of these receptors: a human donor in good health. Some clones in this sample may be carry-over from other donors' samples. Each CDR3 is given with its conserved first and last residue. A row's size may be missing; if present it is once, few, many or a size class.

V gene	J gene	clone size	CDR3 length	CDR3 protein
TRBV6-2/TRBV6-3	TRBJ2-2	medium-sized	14	CASSPGQTTGELFF
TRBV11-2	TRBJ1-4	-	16	CASSLSAGASVEKLFF
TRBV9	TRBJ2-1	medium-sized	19	CASSLKGAGGQNSYNEQFF
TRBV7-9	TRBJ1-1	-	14	CASSLLVEAGEAFF
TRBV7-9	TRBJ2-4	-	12	CASSLDGGQDHF
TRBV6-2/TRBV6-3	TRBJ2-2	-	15	CASSVGQEGAGELFF
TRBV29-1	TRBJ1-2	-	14	CSVEGQGAYYGYTF
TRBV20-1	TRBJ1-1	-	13	CSALGVYFAEAFF
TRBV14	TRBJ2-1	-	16	CASSQESGGPYNEQFF
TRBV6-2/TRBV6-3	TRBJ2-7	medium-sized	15	CASSITGGGSYEQYF
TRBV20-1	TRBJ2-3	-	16	CSARVRLAGALDTQYF
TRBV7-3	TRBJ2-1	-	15	CASSSTGTAYNEQFF
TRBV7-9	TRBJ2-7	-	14	CASSSGLETYEQYF
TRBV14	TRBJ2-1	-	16	CASSRDSQSSYNEQFF
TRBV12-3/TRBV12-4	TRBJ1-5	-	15	CASSSSGDSNQPQHF
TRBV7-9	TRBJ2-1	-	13	CASSYRGPNEQFF
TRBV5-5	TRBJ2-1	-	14	CASSLVVAGGEQFF
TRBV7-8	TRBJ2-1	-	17	CASSEPGGGARYNEQFF
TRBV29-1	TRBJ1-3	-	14	CSAMDGYSGNTIYF
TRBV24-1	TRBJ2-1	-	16	CATSDRWDRSYNEQFF
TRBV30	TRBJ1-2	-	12	CAWSDGGNGYTF
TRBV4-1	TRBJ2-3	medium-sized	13	CASSQMPTATQYF
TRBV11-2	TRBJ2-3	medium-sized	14	CASSLPTRTDTQYF
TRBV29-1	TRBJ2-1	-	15	CSVDGVVDRGNEQFF
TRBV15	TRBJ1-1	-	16	CATDEGGGSVHTEAFF
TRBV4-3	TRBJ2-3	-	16	CASSQDLASGPDTQYF
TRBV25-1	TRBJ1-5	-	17	CASLNDPRSGGGQPQHF
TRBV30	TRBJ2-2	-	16	CAWSVRGDLNTGELFF
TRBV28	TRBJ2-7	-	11	CASSSSSEQYF
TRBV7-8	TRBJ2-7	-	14	CASSSPGTGYEQYF
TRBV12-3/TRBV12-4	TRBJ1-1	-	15	CASNPGVYSNTEAFF
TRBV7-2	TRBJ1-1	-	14	CASSYPDSNTEAFF
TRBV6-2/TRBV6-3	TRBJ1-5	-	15	CASSELHVSNQPQHF
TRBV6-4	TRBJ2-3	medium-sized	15	CASSDSAGSTDTQYF